The next 6 T cell receptor beta chains were all read from a single sample in a study of T-cell memory formation after mild COVID-19. TCRdb fed the 5' RACE reads into MiXCR, producing one record per CDR3 protein. The data contain 150,000 to 200,000 distinct CDR3 sequences, 14% of them singletons. Sequenced input: PBMCs or a T cell subset sorted from them (not recorded which). These receptors originate from an adult woman who had mild COVID-19 (a few samples of this study predate the infection). Cell type and time point are not known.

This clonotype was recorded many times. The chain employs TRBV5-1 and TRBJ1-1; 10 nucleotides agree with TRBD1. The ends lost 5 bases at V and 4 bases at J; junction bases unmatched: 11. This CDR3 is 16 amino acids long. Germline V gives CDR1 SGHRS, CDR2 YFSETQ. This CDR3 reads CASSPPDRGGFTEAFF. The CDR3 nucleotides are TGCGCCAGCAGTCCACCGGACAGGGGGGGATTCACTGAAGCTTTCTTT.

This clonotype was detected a few times. The V call is TRBV6-6, the J call TRBJ2-7; the D call may be TRBD1 or TRBD2 (5 bases each). The CDR3 extends over 14 amino acids. The V gene lost 2 bases and the J gene lost 7 bases, with 15 bases spanning the gap. Germline-derived CDR1 and CDR2 are MNHNY and SVGAGI (reference sequence). DNA for the CDR3: TGTGCCAGCAGTTACAGGGGACCCTTGGGGGAGCAGTACTTC. Translated: CASSYRGPLGEQYF.

The sample holds a few counts of this clonotype. V and J are TRBV5-1 and TRBJ2-7; TRBD1 matches at 9 bases. Trimming removed 3 bases from V and 1 base from J; junction bases left unmatched: 5. Germline V lookup: CDR1 SGHRS, CDR2 YFSETQ. The CDR3 loop spans 15 amino acids. The CDR3, as DNA: TGCGCCAGCAGCTACCGGACAGGGGCGTCCTACGAGCAGTACTTC. Amino acid sequence: CASSYRTGASYEQYF.

The chain couples TRBV18 to TRBJ1-2; tentative D call: TRBD1 (6 bases). The CDR3 runs to 16 residues. CDR1 is KGHSH and CDR2 is LQKENI in the germline V gene. The V end lost 3 bases, the J end lost 4 bases, and 18 bases lay between the germline ends. CDR3 in amino acids: CASSPSDSSKGYGYTF. The CDR3 DNA reads as TGTGCCAGCTCACCGTCGGACAGCTCTAAGGGCTATGGCTACACCTTC.

This clonotype was found a few times. This chain joins TRBV12-3 or TRBV12-4 and TRBJ2-7; D is unclear. The V end was cut by 5 bases, the J end by 2 bases, with 16 bases between. The CDR3 loop spans 15 amino acids. Here the CDR3 DNA reads TGTGCCAGCAGTCCCCCGAACACGCCGCCCTACGAGCAGTACTTC. It codes for CASSPPNTPPYEQYF.

The genes are TRBV25-1 and TRBJ2-4; 7 bases agree with TRBD1. V lost 6 bases and J lost 0; bases outside the gene matches: 11. In germline, CDR1 is MGHDK, CDR2 SYGVNS. The CDR3 loop spans 17 amino acids. As DNA, the CDR3 is TGTGCCAGCAGCGGGACAGTCGGAGGTGTAGCCAAAAACATTCAGTACTTC. It translates to CASSGTVGGVAKNIQYF.